This T cell receptor beta chain was found in a study of T-cell reconstitution after alpha-beta-depleted transplantation in children. Unique molecular identifiers were built into the TCRbeta library. TCRdb fed the PCR reads into MiXCR, producing one record per CDR3 protein. The repertoire holds around 360,000 distinct CDR3 sequences, around 10% seen once, with around 2.4% in the top ten. Germline CDR1 is SNHLY and CDR2 is FYNNEI. The germline V and J ends were trimmed by 1 base and 5 bases, with 11 bases remaining between them. This CDR3 region has 15 residues. This sequence was found in a human donor who donated a stem cell graft to a child with acute lymphoblastic leukemia. The rearrangement uses TRBV2 and TRBJ2-2; D uncertain. The starting material was PBMCs from the stem cell graft donor, obtained from the stem cell graft. CDR3 protein: CASSEVASITGELFF. The CDR3 DNA follows: TGTGCCAGCAGTGAAGTGGCCAGCATAACCGGGGAGCTGTTTTTT. Full variable domain (outside the CDR3, taken from reference TRBV2 and TRBJ2-2): EPEVTQTPSHQVTQMGQEVILRCVPISNHLYFYWYRQILGQKVEFLVSFYNNEISEKSEIFDDQFSVERPDGSNFTLKIRSTKLEDSAMYFCASSEVASITGELFFGEGSRLTVL.